Presented here are 11 T cell receptor beta chains from one specimen sequenced in a study of T cells in Graves' hyperthyroidism and ophthalmopathy. TCR beta CDR3 regions were amplified from RNA transcripts. HTBI primers were the set used in a first-round RT-PCR of the TCR CDR3. TCRdb fed the multiplex PCR reads into MiXCR, producing one record per CDR3 protein. The data contain hundreds of thousands of distinct CDR3 sequences, about 13% of them singletons. Sequenced sample: blood. These receptors came from a woman between 18 and 29 years old with Graves' hyperthyroidism.

There are many counts of this clonotype. The rearrangement joins TRBV20-1 to TRBJ2-5, with D perhaps matching TRBD2 (6 bases). Trimming removed 7 bases from V and 3 bases from J, with 12 bases in between. From germline, CDR1 is DFQATT and CDR2 SNEGSKA (reference sequence). This CDR3 spans 12 amino acids. The CDR3 loop is CSVDGSEETQYF. CDR3 in DNA: TGCAGTGTAGACGGGAGTGAAGAGACCCAGTACTTC.

V gene TRBV5-8 combines with J gene TRBJ2-2; D gene uncertain. Trimming removed 6 bases at V and 1 base at J, with 13 bases between. The CDR3 extends over 15 amino acids. CDR1 is SGHTS and CDR2 is YDEGEE in the germline V gene. The CDR3 region has the DNA TGTGCCAGCATTCTCACGGTACGGAACACCGGGGAGCTGTTTTTT. This codes for CASILTVRNTGELFF.

The chain links TRBV18 to TRBJ1-5, with D uncertain. There are 13 residues in the CDR3. The germline CDR1 and CDR2 sequences are KGHSH and LQKENI. Trimming pared 8 bases from V and 6 bases from J, leaving 14 bases between. The CDR3 DNA reads as TGTGCCAGCCAAGTAAGGAATGGTCAGCCCCAGCATTTT. Translated, it gives CASQVRNGQPQHF. Full variable domain (outside the CDR3, taken from reference TRBV18 and TRBJ1-5): NAGVMQNPRHLVRRRGQEARLRCSPMKGHSHVYWYRQLPEEGLKFMVYLQKENIIDESGMPKERFSAEFPKEGPSILRIQQVVRGDSAAYFCASQVRNGQPQHFGDGTRLSIL.

This clonotype has at least ten counts. The gene calls are TRBV9 and TRBJ2-7; the D gene is possibly TRBD1 (6 bases). CDR1 is SGDLS, CDR2 YYNGEE, per germline. V was shortened by 4 bases and J by 2 bases, with 19 bases between the two germline ends. This CDR3 contains 16 residues. Written as DNA, the CDR3 is TGTGCCAGCAGCCCTTCCGGGACACACATCCCCTACGAGCAGTACTTC. It encodes CASSPSGTHIPYEQYF.

This clonotype was counted only a few times. The chain links TRBV5-4 to TRBJ2-7; no reliable D call. Trimming removed 2 bases from V and 5 bases from J, with 17 bases in between. Germline CDR1 reads SGHNT; CDR2 reads YYREEE (reference sequence). This CDR3 contains 15 residues. CDR3 bases: TGTGCCAGCAGCTTAAACGTTCGGGTCGCAGACGAGCAGTACTTC. Amino acids: CASSLNVRVADEQYF.

This clonotype has a handful of counts. This rearrangement joins TRBV20-1 to TRBJ2-1, with D possibly being TRBD1 (5 bases). V gave up 6 bases and J gave up 4 bases, with 13 bases separating them. Germline lookup yields CDR1 DFQATT and CDR2 SNEGSKA (reference sequence). The CDR3 sequence is 13 residues long. CDR3 DNA sequence: TGCAGTGCCCTCTCAGGGTTTTACAATGAGCAGTTCTTC. It translates to CSALSGFYNEQFF.

There are many counts of this clonotype. The chain uses TRBV7-8 and TRBJ2-5; 7 bases are shared with TRBD1. V gave up 0 bases and J gave up 3 bases; unmatched junction bases: 4. CDR3 length equals 15 residues. CDR1 is SGHVS, CDR2 FQNEAQ, per germline. The CDR3 nucleotides are TGTGCCAGCAGCTTAGCCGGCCAGGGGGAAGAGACCCAGTACTTC. It encodes CASSLAGQGEETQYF. The variable domain in full, completed from reference TRBV7-8 and TRBJ2-5, reads GAGVSQSPRYKVAKRGQDVALRCDPISGHVSLFWYQQALGQGPEFLTYFQNEAQLDKSGLPSDRFFAERPEGSVSTLKIQRTQQEDSAVYLCASSLAGQGEETQYFGPGTRLLVL.

The V and J genes are TRBV18 and TRBJ1-5, with 9 bases that match TRBD1. The germline CDR1 and CDR2 sequences are KGHSH and LQKENI. The CDR3 has 16 residues. V gave up 0 bases and J gave up 7 bases; unmatched junction bases: 7. The CDR3, as DNA: TGTGCCAGCTCACCACCTATGGGACAGGGTAGCCAGCCCCAGCATTTT. This sequence encodes CASSPPMGQGSQPQHF.

This clonotype has at least ten counts. The chain carries TRBV11-2 and TRBJ2-2, with 8 positions matching TRBD2. J gave up 3 bases and V 3 bases, and 3 bases lay outside the gene matches. The length of the CDR3 is 15 residues. Germline V gene sequence: CDR1 SGHAT, CDR2 FQNNGV. The CDR3 DNA sequence: TGTGCCAGCAGCTTGACAGCGGGAGACACCGGGGAGCTGTTTTTT. This translates into CASSLTAGDTGELFF.

This clonotype has a count of ten or more. CDR3 nucleotide sequence: TGTGCCAGCGGGGGACAGGGATTTAATCAGCCCCAGCATTTT. It specifies CASGGQGFNQPQHF. The gene calls are TRBV2 and TRBJ1-5; TRBD1 agrees at 9 bases. Germline CDR1 SNHLY, CDR2 FYNNEI. The CDR3 has 14 amino acids. Trimming at V came to 8 bases and at J to 4 bases, leaving 6 bases not matched to a gene.

As to this clonotype: A much larger clone lies one base from this, so it may be a read error. The V call is TRBV20-1, the J call TRBJ2-3; D is unresolved. V shed 2 bases and J shed 2 bases, with 17 bases lying between them. Germline-derived CDR1 and CDR2 are DFQATT and SNEGSKA (reference sequence). This CDR3 has 16 residues. For the CDR3, the DNA is TGCAGTGCTAGATATTCGAATAGGGCTCACACAGATACGCAGTATTTT. Translated: CSARYSNRAHTDTQYF.